This is a list of T cell receptor beta chains from one sample in a study of T cell responses to AZD1222 COVID-19 vaccine. The method was immunoSEQ multiplex PCR; TCRdb's version includes in-frame clones alone and lacks a portion of them. Here the sample spans 180,000 or so clones, roughly 94% being singletons. Sample: peripheral blood, taken on day 0 of AZD1222 vaccination. These receptors all stem from an adult in good health. Each CDR3 is given with its conserved first and last residue. The order of the fields is V gene, clone size, D gene, J gene, CDR3 DNA, CDR3 protein. D genes are given only for firm matches. Only part of the rows carry a size: once, few, many, or a class if the clone is expanded.

v_gene: TRBV29-1; abundance: .; d_gene: .; j_gene: TRBJ1-2; CDR3nt: TGCAGCGTTGTTGTAGGGGATGGCTACACCTTC; CDR3aa: CSVVVGDGYTF
v_gene: TRBV3-1/TRBV3-2; abundance: .; d_gene: .; j_gene: TRBJ2-5; CDR3nt: TGTGCCAGCAGCCAATCTACCGTGGGGGAGACCCAGTACTTC; CDR3aa: CASSQSTVGETQYF
v_gene: TRBV29-1; abundance: .; d_gene: .; j_gene: TRBJ2-1; CDR3nt: TGCAGCGTTGACAGCTACAATGAGCAGTTCTTC; CDR3aa: CSVDSYNEQFF
v_gene: TRBV10-3; abundance: .; d_gene: .; j_gene: TRBJ2-1; CDR3nt: TGTGCCATCGCCAGGATCAGGTACAATGAGCAGTTCTTC; CDR3aa: CAIARIRYNEQFF
v_gene: TRBV29-1; abundance: .; d_gene: .; j_gene: TRBJ2-3; CDR3nt: TGCAGCGTTGAATGGGGGAGTTTACCAGATACGCAGTATTTT; CDR3aa: CSVEWGSLPDTQYF
v_gene: TRBV5-4; abundance: .; d_gene: .; j_gene: TRBJ2-2; CDR3nt: TGTGCCAGCAGCTTGGCGATCGGGGAGCTGTTTTTT; CDR3aa: CASSLAIGELFF
v_gene: TRBV5-1; abundance: .; d_gene: .; j_gene: TRBJ2-3; CDR3nt: TGCGCCAGCAGCTCTGGAGGGACAACCAACGCAGATACGCAGTATTTT; CDR3aa: CASSSGGTTNADTQYF
v_gene: TRBV29-1; abundance: .; d_gene: TRBD1; j_gene: TRBJ2-2; CDR3nt: TGCAGCGTTCCCAGGGGGCCAGATCTCAACACCGGGGAGCTGTTTTTT; CDR3aa: CSVPRGPDLNTGELFF
v_gene: TRBV7-2; abundance: .; d_gene: .; j_gene: TRBJ1-3; CDR3nt: TGTGCCAGCAGCCTTCCAGGGGCCGGCACCATATATTTT; CDR3aa: CASSLPGAGTIYF
v_gene: TRBV10-1; abundance: .; d_gene: TRBD2; j_gene: TRBJ2-1; CDR3nt: TGCGCCAGCAGTCCCGGGACTAGGTTAGGGCAGTTCTTC; CDR3aa: CASSPGTRLGQFF
v_gene: TRBV3-1/TRBV3-2; abundance: .; d_gene: .; j_gene: TRBJ1-6; CDR3nt: TGTGCCAGCAGCCAAGATCGCCAGGGAATCGTCCTTTCACCCCTCCACTTT; CDR3aa: CASSQDRQGIVLSPLHF
v_gene: TRBV27; abundance: once; d_gene: .; j_gene: TRBJ2-1; CDR3nt: TGTGCCAGCAGTTTATTTCCCCGAGTCAATGAGCAGTTCTTC; CDR3aa: CASSLFPRVNEQFF
v_gene: TRBV6-5; abundance: .; d_gene: TRBD1; j_gene: TRBJ1-1; CDR3nt: TGTGCCAGCAGTTCGACAGGGGAGAACACTGAAGCTTTCTTT; CDR3aa: CASSSTGENTEAFF
v_gene: TRBV28; abundance: .; d_gene: TRBD1; j_gene: TRBJ2-2; CDR3nt: TGTGCCAGCAGCCAGGGGGCGTTGACCGGGGAGCTGTTTTTT; CDR3aa: CASSQGALTGELFF
v_gene: TRBV27; abundance: .; d_gene: .; j_gene: TRBJ2-5; CDR3nt: TGTGCCAGCAGGGGGGTTCCCGGTGCGACCCAGTACTTC; CDR3aa: CASRGVPGATQYF
v_gene: TRBV4-1; abundance: .; d_gene: TRBD1; j_gene: TRBJ1-4; CDR3nt: TGCGCCAGCAGCCAAGCCGACAGGGAGTTAGAAAAACTGTTTTTT; CDR3aa: CASSQADRELEKLFF
v_gene: TRBV9; abundance: .; d_gene: .; j_gene: TRBJ1-6; CDR3nt: TGTGCCAGCAGCCCGGACGCCCCGGCGGGCTCCTATAATTCACCCCTCCACTTT; CDR3aa: CASSPDAPAGSYNSPLHF
v_gene: TRBV19; abundance: .; d_gene: .; j_gene: TRBJ2-6; CDR3nt: TGTGCCAGTAGTATCGCGGACTCTGGGGCCAACGTCCTGACTTTC; CDR3aa: CASSIADSGANVLTF
v_gene: TRBV12-3/TRBV12-4; abundance: .; d_gene: .; j_gene: TRBJ1-5; CDR3nt: TGTGCCAGCAGTGACAGATCTTATCAGCCCCAGCATTTT; CDR3aa: CASSDRSYQPQHF
v_gene: TRBV18; abundance: .; d_gene: .; j_gene: TRBJ2-5; CDR3nt: TGTGCCAGCTCACGGGTGGCGGGCCAAGAGACCCAGTACTTC; CDR3aa: CASSRVAGQETQYF
v_gene: TRBV7-2; abundance: .; d_gene: .; j_gene: TRBJ1-3; CDR3nt: TGTGCCAGCAGCTTAGTAGGGGGGCAGAGAAACACCATATATTTT; CDR3aa: CASSLVGGQRNTIYF
v_gene: TRBV28; abundance: .; d_gene: .; j_gene: TRBJ2-7; CDR3nt: TGTGCCAGCAGTTCCAACAAGGCCCCCTACGAGCAGTACTTC; CDR3aa: CASSSNKAPYEQYF
v_gene: TRBV14; abundance: once; d_gene: TRBD2; j_gene: TRBJ2-1; CDR3nt: TGTGCCAGCAGCCAGAGGCTGGGACTAGCGACAAATGAGCAGTTCTTC; CDR3aa: CASSQRLGLATNEQFF
v_gene: TRBV6-5; abundance: .; d_gene: .; j_gene: TRBJ1-1; CDR3nt: TGTGCCAGCAGTTACTCGATACAGGGTGAAGCTTTCTTT; CDR3aa: CASSYSIQGEAFF
v_gene: TRBV20-1; abundance: .; d_gene: .; j_gene: TRBJ1-1; CDR3nt: TGCAGTGCTACCGAGAGAGATGAAGCTTTCTTT; CDR3aa: CSATERDEAFF
v_gene: TRBV10-2; abundance: once; d_gene: TRBD1; j_gene: TRBJ2-3; CDR3nt: TGCGCCAGCACCACTCTTTACAGGGGGCATAAGGGAACGCAGTATTTT; CDR3aa: CASTTLYRGHKGTQYF
v_gene: TRBV19; abundance: .; d_gene: .; j_gene: TRBJ2-1; CDR3nt: TGTGCCAGTAGTAATTTGAAAACGCAGTTCTTC; CDR3aa: CASSNLKTQFF
v_gene: TRBV5-1; abundance: .; d_gene: .; j_gene: TRBJ2-7; CDR3nt: TGCGCCAGCAGCTTAGCGGGCGTTTCCTACGAGCAGTACTTC; CDR3aa: CASSLAGVSYEQYF
v_gene: TRBV27; abundance: .; d_gene: .; j_gene: TRBJ1-5; CDR3nt: TGTGCCAGCGGTCTCGCGGAACCCCAGCATTTT; CDR3aa: CASGLAEPQHF
v_gene: TRBV3-1/TRBV3-2; abundance: once; d_gene: TRBD1; j_gene: TRBJ1-5; CDR3nt: TGTGCCAGCAGCCCTGGACAGGGGCTATATCAGCCCCAGCATTTT; CDR3aa: CASSPGQGLYQPQHF
v_gene: TRBV6-5; abundance: .; d_gene: .; j_gene: TRBJ1-1; CDR3nt: TGTGCCAGCAGTTCCCAGGGGAGCACTGAAGCTTTCTTT; CDR3aa: CASSSQGSTEAFF
v_gene: TRBV11-3; abundance: .; d_gene: .; j_gene: TRBJ2-1; CDR3nt: TGTGCCAGCAGTCTAACCCCCTCACGGACTACCTCTCTCGGCTACAATGAGCAGTTCTTC; CDR3aa: CASSLTPSRTTSLGYNEQFF
v_gene: TRBV10-3; abundance: once; d_gene: .; j_gene: TRBJ1-3; CDR3nt: TGTGCCATTGGTTGGGCGGAAATCTCTGGAAACACCATATATTTT; CDR3aa: CAIGWAEISGNTIYF
v_gene: TRBV19; abundance: .; d_gene: .; j_gene: TRBJ1-2; CDR3nt: TGTGCCAGTAGTATAGATGCGGGACGGACGTCTTGGGGCTACACCTTC; CDR3aa: CASSIDAGRTSWGYTF
v_gene: TRBV7-9; abundance: once; d_gene: TRBD2; j_gene: TRBJ2-7; CDR3nt: TGTGCCAGCAGCTTAGCTAGGATCGGGACTAGCGCCGACGAGCAGTACTTC; CDR3aa: CASSLARIGTSADEQYF
v_gene: TRBV13; abundance: .; d_gene: .; j_gene: TRBJ1-5; CDR3nt: TGTGCCAGCAGCTCCAAGGTTAACAATCAGCCCCAGCATTTT; CDR3aa: CASSSKVNNQPQHF
v_gene: TRBV5-1; abundance: .; d_gene: .; j_gene: TRBJ2-1; CDR3nt: TGCGCCAGCAGCCTCGGACAAGAGCAGTTCTTC; CDR3aa: CASSLGQEQFF
v_gene: TRBV5-5; abundance: .; d_gene: TRBD2; j_gene: TRBJ2-2; CDR3nt: TGTGCCAGCAGCTCTAGCGGGAGCGCGAACACCGGGGAGCTGTTTTTT; CDR3aa: CASSSSGSANTGELFF
v_gene: TRBV5-1; abundance: .; d_gene: .; j_gene: TRBJ2-2; CDR3nt: TGCGCCAGCAATCCCTCTGGGACCGGGGAGCTGTTTTTT; CDR3aa: CASNPSGTGELFF
v_gene: TRBV14; abundance: .; d_gene: TRBD1; j_gene: TRBJ2-7; CDR3nt: TGTGCCAGCAGCCAAGTTCCCGGACAGGGGGCCTACGAGCAGTACTTC; CDR3aa: CASSQVPGQGAYEQYF
v_gene: TRBV4-2; abundance: .; d_gene: TRBD2; j_gene: TRBJ2-3; CDR3nt: TGTGCCAGCAGCCAGGCCCGTAGGACTAGCGTGACAGATACGCAGTATTTT; CDR3aa: CASSQARRTSVTDTQYF
v_gene: TRBV19; abundance: .; d_gene: .; j_gene: TRBJ2-7; CDR3nt: TGTGCCAGTAGTGCGGGGGCGGCAGCTCCCTACGAGCAGTACTTC; CDR3aa: CASSAGAAAPYEQYF
v_gene: TRBV7-3; abundance: .; d_gene: .; j_gene: TRBJ1-1; CDR3nt: TGTGCCAGCAGCCCAGACCCGAAGAACACTGAAGCTTTCTTT; CDR3aa: CASSPDPKNTEAFF
v_gene: TRBV28; abundance: .; d_gene: .; j_gene: TRBJ2-1; CDR3nt: TGTGCCAGCATAGGTCATGGTGCCTACGAGCAGTTCTTC; CDR3aa: CASIGHGAYEQFF
v_gene: TRBV18; abundance: .; d_gene: TRBD1; j_gene: TRBJ1-5; CDR3nt: TGTGCCAGCTCCCAGGGGGGTGGCAATCAGCCCCAGCATTTT; CDR3aa: CASSQGGGNQPQHF
v_gene: TRBV12-3/TRBV12-4; abundance: once; d_gene: .; j_gene: TRBJ1-6; CDR3nt: TGTGCCAGCAGTTTGAGTAATTCACCCCTCCACTTT; CDR3aa: CASSLSNSPLHF
v_gene: TRBV3-1/TRBV3-2; abundance: .; d_gene: TRBD2; j_gene: TRBJ2-1; CDR3nt: TGTGCCAGCAGCCAAGCCCGCCCGGGACTAGCGGGAGTCGGCGTCTACAATGAGCAGTTCTTC; CDR3aa: CASSQARPGLAGVGVYNEQFF
v_gene: TRBV5-1; abundance: .; d_gene: TRBD2; j_gene: TRBJ2-1; CDR3nt: TGCGCCAGCAGCCTGCCCCTCTCCGGGGGGGATGAGCAGTTCTTC; CDR3aa: CASSLPLSGGDEQFF
v_gene: TRBV20-1; abundance: .; d_gene: TRBD2; j_gene: TRBJ2-3; CDR3nt: TGCAGTGCTAGTTCCCAGCGGGAGAATGCAGATACGCAGTATTTT; CDR3aa: CSASSQRENADTQYF
v_gene: TRBV7-9; abundance: .; d_gene: .; j_gene: TRBJ1-1; CDR3nt: TGTGCCAGCAGCGAAGCTTTCTTT; CDR3aa: CASSEAFF
v_gene: TRBV3-1/TRBV3-2; abundance: .; d_gene: .; j_gene: TRBJ1-1; CDR3nt: TGTGCCAGCAGCCAACGTAGGGGGATCTACACTGAAGCTTTCTTT; CDR3aa: CASSQRRGIYTEAFF
v_gene: TRBV2; abundance: .; d_gene: .; j_gene: TRBJ1-6; CDR3nt: TGTGCCAGCAGACCACAAAGAGTTTCGACTTCACCCCTCCACTTT; CDR3aa: CASRPQRVSTSPLHF
v_gene: TRBV6-6; abundance: .; d_gene: .; j_gene: TRBJ1-1; CDR3nt: TGTGCCAGCAGTTACACCAGAGGAATGAGCACTGAAGCTTTCTTT; CDR3aa: CASSYTRGMSTEAFF
v_gene: TRBV19; abundance: .; d_gene: .; j_gene: TRBJ1-1; CDR3nt: TGTGCCAGTAGGCTCCCGGGACATACTAAGAACACTGAAGCTTTCTTT; CDR3aa: CASRLPGHTKNTEAFF
v_gene: TRBV18; abundance: .; d_gene: .; j_gene: TRBJ2-1; CDR3nt: TGTGCCAGCTCATCCCAAGCCTCCTACAATGAGCAGTTCTTC; CDR3aa: CASSSQASYNEQFF
v_gene: TRBV12-3/TRBV12-4; abundance: .; d_gene: .; j_gene: TRBJ2-1; CDR3nt: TGTGCCAGCAGTCCCAATAGGTATGAGCAGTTCTTC; CDR3aa: CASSPNRYEQFF